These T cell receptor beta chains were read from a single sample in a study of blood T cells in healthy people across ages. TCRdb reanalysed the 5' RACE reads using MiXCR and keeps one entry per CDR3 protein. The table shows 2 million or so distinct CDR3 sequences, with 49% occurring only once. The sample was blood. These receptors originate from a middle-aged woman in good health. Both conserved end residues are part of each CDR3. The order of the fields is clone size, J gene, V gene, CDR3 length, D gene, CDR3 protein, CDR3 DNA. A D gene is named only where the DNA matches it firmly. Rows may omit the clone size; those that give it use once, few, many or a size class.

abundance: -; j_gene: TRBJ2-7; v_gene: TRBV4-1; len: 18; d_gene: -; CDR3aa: CASSQAPQAGQGSYEQYF; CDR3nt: TGCGCCAGCAGCCAAGCCCCCCAAGCAGGGCAAGGGAGCTACGAGCAGTACTTC
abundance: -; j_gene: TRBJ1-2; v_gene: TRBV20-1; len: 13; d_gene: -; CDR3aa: CSTWTNRNYGYTF; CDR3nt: TGCAGTACTTGGACCAACCGAAACTATGGCTACACCTTC
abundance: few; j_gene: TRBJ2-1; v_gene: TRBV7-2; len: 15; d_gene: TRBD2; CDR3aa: CASRLAGGVYNEQFF; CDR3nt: TGTGCCAGCAGGCTAGCGGGGGGGGTTTACAATGAGCAGTTCTTC
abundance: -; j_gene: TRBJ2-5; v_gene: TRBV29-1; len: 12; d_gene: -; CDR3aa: CSVLPGQETQYF; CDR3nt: TGCAGCGTTCTTCCGGGCCAAGAGACCCAGTACTTC
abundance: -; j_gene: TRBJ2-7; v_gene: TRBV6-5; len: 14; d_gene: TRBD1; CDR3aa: CASSPPGQFYEQYF; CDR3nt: TGTGCCAGCAGTCCTCCGGGACAGTTCTACGAGCAGTACTTC
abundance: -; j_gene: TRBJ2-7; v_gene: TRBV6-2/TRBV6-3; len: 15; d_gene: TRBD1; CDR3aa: CASSYGVLDRGEQYF; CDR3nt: TGTGCCAGCAGTTACGGGGTCCTGGACAGGGGCGAGCAGTACTTC
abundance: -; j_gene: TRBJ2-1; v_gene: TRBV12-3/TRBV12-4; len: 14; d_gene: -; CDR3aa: CARVFSGMENEQFF; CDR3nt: TGTGCCAGAGTCTTTTCGGGCATGGAAAATGAGCAGTTCTTC
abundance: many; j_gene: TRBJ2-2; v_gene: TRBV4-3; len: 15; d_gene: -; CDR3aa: CASSQDGLGTGELFF; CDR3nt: TGCGCCAGCAGCCAAGACGGTTTAGGCACCGGGGAGCTGTTTTTT
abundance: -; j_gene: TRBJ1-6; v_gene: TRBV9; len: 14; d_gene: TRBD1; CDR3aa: CASNTGTGSGPLHF; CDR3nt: TGTGCCAGCAATACCGGGACAGGGAGTGGACCCCTCCACTTT
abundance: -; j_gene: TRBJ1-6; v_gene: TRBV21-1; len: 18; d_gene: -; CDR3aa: CASSKETGGSSYNSPLHF; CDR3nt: TGTGCCAGCAGCAAAGAGACAGGGGGGAGCTCCTATAATTCACCCCTCCACTTT
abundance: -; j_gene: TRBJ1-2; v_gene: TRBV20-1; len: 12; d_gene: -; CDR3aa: CSSRGSGDGYTF; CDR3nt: TGCTCCTCGAGGGGGTCTGGCGATGGCTACACCTTC
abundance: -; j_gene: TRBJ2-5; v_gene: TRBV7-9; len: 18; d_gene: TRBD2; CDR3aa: CASSIGLAGVPGQETQYF; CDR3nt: TGTGCCAGCAGCATCGGACTAGCGGGGGTCCCGGGGCAAGAGACCCAGTACTTC
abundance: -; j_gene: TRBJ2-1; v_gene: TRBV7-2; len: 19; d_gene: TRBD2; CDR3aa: CASSLVGTSGGLRGNEQFF; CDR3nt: TGTGCCAGCAGCTTAGTGGGGACTAGCGGGGGGCTGAGGGGCAATGAGCAGTTCTTC
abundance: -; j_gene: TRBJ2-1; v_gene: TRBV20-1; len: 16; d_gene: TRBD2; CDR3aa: CSARGASGGSCNEQFF; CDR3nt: TGCAGTGCTAGAGGGGCTAGCGGGGGCTCCTGCAATGAGCAGTTCTTC
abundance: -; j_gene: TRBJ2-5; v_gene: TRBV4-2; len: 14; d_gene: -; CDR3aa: CASSQDLGEETQYF; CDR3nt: TGTGCCAGCAGCCAAGATTTAGGGGAGGAGACCCAGTACTTC
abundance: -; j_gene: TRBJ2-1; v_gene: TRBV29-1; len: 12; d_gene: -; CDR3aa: CSVVTGKSEQFF; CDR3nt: TGCAGCGTCGTCACCGGGAAGAGTGAGCAGTTCTTC
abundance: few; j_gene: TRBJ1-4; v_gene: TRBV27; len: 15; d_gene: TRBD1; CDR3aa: CASSWEQGPGGKLFF; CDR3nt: TGTGCCAGCAGTTGGGAACAGGGGCCGGGCGGAAAACTGTTTTTT
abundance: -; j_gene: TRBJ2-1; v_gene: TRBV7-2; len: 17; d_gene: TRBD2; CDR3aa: CASSLWTSGGSSYEQFF; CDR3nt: TGTGCCAGCAGCCTTTGGACTAGCGGGGGGAGCTCCTACGAGCAGTTCTTC
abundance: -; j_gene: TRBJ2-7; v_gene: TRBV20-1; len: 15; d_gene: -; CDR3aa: CSARSGLTSSYEQYF; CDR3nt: TGCAGTGCTAGGTCCGGACTTACGAGCTCCTACGAGCAGTACTTC
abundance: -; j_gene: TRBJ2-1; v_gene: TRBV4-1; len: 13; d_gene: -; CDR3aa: CASSQYTQETQFF; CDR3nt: TGCGCCAGCAGCCAATACACTCAAGAGACCCAGTTCTTC
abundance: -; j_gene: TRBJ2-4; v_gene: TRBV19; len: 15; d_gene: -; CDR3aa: CASSIAGTIQGNQYF; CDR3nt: TGTGCCAGTAGTATAGCTGGCACGATTCAGGGAAATCAGTACTTC
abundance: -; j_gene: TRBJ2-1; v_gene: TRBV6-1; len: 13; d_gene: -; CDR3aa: CASEGHSYNEQFF; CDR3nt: TGTGCCAGCGAGGGACACTCCTACAATGAGCAGTTCTTC
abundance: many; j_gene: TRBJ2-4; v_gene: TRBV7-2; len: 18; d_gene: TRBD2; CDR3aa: CASSLESLAGGSKNIQYF; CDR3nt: TGTGCCAGCAGCTTAGAAAGCTTGGCGGGGGGAAGCAAAAACATTCAGTACTTC
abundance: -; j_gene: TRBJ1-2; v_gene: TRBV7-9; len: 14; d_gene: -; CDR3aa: CASSFRGDNYGYTF; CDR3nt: TGTGCCAGCAGCTTTCGGGGAGACAACTATGGCTACACCTTC
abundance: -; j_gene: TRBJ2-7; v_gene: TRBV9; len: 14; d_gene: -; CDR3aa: CASSVGHPHYEQYF; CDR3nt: TGTGCCAGCAGCGTAGGTCACCCTCACTACGAGCAGTACTTC
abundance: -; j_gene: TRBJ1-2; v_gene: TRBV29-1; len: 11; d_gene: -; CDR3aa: CSVELVGGYTF; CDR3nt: TGCAGCGTTGAACTAGTGGGGGGCTACACCTTC
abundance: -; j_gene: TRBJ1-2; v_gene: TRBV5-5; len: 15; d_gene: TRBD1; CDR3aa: CASSPTGGVYYGYTF; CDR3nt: TGTGCCAGCAGCCCCACAGGGGGAGTGTACTATGGCTACACCTTC
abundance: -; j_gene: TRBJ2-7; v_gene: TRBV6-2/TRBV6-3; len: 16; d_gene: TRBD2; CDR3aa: CASSLPIGTSVYEQYF; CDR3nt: TGTGCCAGCAGTCTACCGATAGGGACTAGCGTCTACGAGCAGTACTTC
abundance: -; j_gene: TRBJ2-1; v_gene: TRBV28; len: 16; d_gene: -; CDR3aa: CASSTTIRGTYNEQFF; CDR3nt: TGTGCCAGCAGTACGACAATACGGGGAACCTACAATGAGCAGTTCTTC
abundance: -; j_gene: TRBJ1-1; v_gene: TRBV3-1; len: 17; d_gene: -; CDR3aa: CASSHTRGTGWGTEAFF; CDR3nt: TGTGCCAGCAGCCACACAAGGGGAACAGGGTGGGGCACTGAAGCTTTCTTT